This TCR beta chain emerged from a study of identical twins. General study results and limits: Beta clonotypes that were abundant in cord blood contained fewer insertions, a pattern absent from memory repertoires. Monozygotic twin pairs showed more out-of-frame TCR alpha sharing than models estimated.

TCRdb reprocessed the 5' RACE reads via MiXCR and lists one record per CDR3 protein. Among around 1.7 million distinct CDR3 sequences listed, 32% were seen once. Only a few counts were recorded for this clonotype. Its cognate antigen is unknown. The clonotype comes from a newborn girl in good health. Sequenced sample: cord blood.

The CDR3 coding sequence is TGTGCCAGCAGCTCACTACCGACTAGCGGGAGCCTCCTGAATGAGCAGTTCTTC. This gives the protein CASSSLPTSGSLLNEQFF. This chain joins TRBV7-8 and TRBJ2-1, with 12 nucleotides matching TRBD2. The germline CDR1 and CDR2 sequences are SGHVS and FQNEAQ. V lost 4 bases, J lost 7 bases, and 14 bases stayed unmatched. This CDR3 region has 18 residues. The whole variable domain, filled in from reference TRBV7-8 and TRBJ2-1, reads GAGVSQSPRYKVAKRGQDVALRCDPISGHVSLFWYQQALGQGPEFLTYFQNEAQLDKSGLPSDRFFAERPEGSVSTLKIQRTQQEDSAVYLCASSSLPTSGSLLNEQFFGPGTRLTVL.